A single sample gave rise to the 27 T cell receptor beta chains below, sequenced in a study of T cells in pancreatic ductal adenocarcinoma. The selected patients with pancreatic ductal adenocarcinoma had surgery but no neoadjuvant therapy. Some clones are missing from TCRdb's copy, which holds only in-frame ones; the method was immunoSEQ multiplex PCR. Of 85,000 to 120,000 clones listed, around 96% were seen once; the top ten hold roughly 3.1%. Input material: PBMCs. Receptors originate from a human donor with pancreatic ductal adenocarcinoma.

This clone has a single count. This chain uses TRBV4-1 with TRBJ1-5; D is unclear. CDR1 MGHRA and CDR2 YSYEKL come from the germline V gene. The V end was cut by 0 bases, the J end by 0 bases, with 18 bases between. The CDR3 loop spans 19 amino acids. In DNA form, the CDR3 reads TGCGCCAGCAGCCAAGATCATGGGGTCCGGGAATATAGCAATCAGCCCCAGCATTTT. This translates into CASSQDHGVREYSNQPQHF.

The V call is TRBV19, the J call TRBJ2-7; unclear D gene. CDR1 and CDR2 (germline): LNHDA, SQIVND (reference sequence). The CDR3 runs to 14 residues. V was clipped by 3 bases and J by 6 bases, with 15 bases between them. The chain's CDR3 is CASSMNSASGEQYF. In DNA, the CDR3 is TGTGCCAGTAGTATGAACAGTGCGAGTGGCGAGCAGTACTTC.

The chain joins TRBV7-8 to TRBJ2-2, with D perhaps matching TRBD1 (5 bases). This CDR3 is built from 16 residues. V was shortened by 5 bases and J by 0 bases, with 13 bases between the two germline ends. The germline V gene encodes CDR1 SGHVS and CDR2 FQNEAQ. The CDR3 sequence: CASSRLPRANTGELFF. CDR3 sequence (DNA): TGTGCCAGCAGCCGACTCCCCAGGGCGAACACCGGGGAGCTGTTTTTT.

This chain uses TRBV27 with TRBJ1-5, with D perhaps matching TRBD1 (5 bases). V was clipped by 6 bases and J by 0 bases, with 15 bases between them. Per germline, CDR1 MNHEY and CDR2 SMNVEV (reference sequence). The CDR3 contains 16 residues. CDR3 sequence reads: CASSPNRFYSNQPQHF. Here the CDR3 DNA reads TGTGCCAGCAGCCCAAACAGGTTCTATAGCAATCAGCCCCAGCATTTT.

The chain employs TRBV4-1 and TRBJ1-4, with D possibly TRBD1 on 6 matching bases. CDR1 MGHRA and CDR2 YSYEKL come from the germline V gene. The germline V and J ends were trimmed by 4 bases and 11 bases, with 20 bases remaining between them. The CDR3 length is 15 residues. This CDR3 is CASSPPGAGEGKLFF. The DNA for the CDR3 is TGCGCCAGCAGCCCCCCCGGCGCAGGGGAAGGGAAACTGTTTTTT.

The rearrangement links TRBV5-1 to TRBJ2-5; 11 bases are a match to TRBD1. The germline V gene has CDR1 SGHRS and CDR2 YFSETQ. CDR3 length equals 15 residues. J was trimmed by 4 bases and V by 4 bases; bases with no gene match: 6. CDR3 in amino acids: CASSRRTGGGETQYF. The CDR3 DNA is TGCGCCAGCAGCCGCCGGACAGGGGGCGGAGAGACCCAGTACTTC.

The chain has TRBV6-1 and TRBJ2-7; 10 bases agree with TRBD2. Trimming cost V 4 bases and J 4 bases; bases outside gene matches: 7. The CDR3 is made up of 15 amino acids. Per the germline V gene, CDR1 is MNHNS and CDR2 is SASEGT. CDR3 sequence (DNA): TGTGCCAGCAGTGGGAGCGGGAGGGGAGGTTACGAGCAGTACTTC. The encoded protein is CASSGSGRGGYEQYF.

This chain connects TRBV30 to TRBJ2-6; D remains ambiguous. CDR3 length: 15 amino acids. Germline V CDR1 and CDR2: GTSNPN, SVGIG (reference sequence). V gave up 5 bases and J gave up 0 bases, with 11 bases separating them. In DNA, the CDR3 is TGTGCCTGGGCCCCCCCGGGCTCTGGGGCCAACGTCCTGACTTTC. Its translation: CAWAPPGSGANVLTF.

V is TRBV7-3 and J is TRBJ2-1; a weak D match, TRBD2 (6 bases). V was cut by 5 bases and J by 14 bases, with 22 bases left in between. The length of the CDR3 is 14 residues. Germline values: CDR1 SGHTA, CDR2 FQGTGA. CDR3: CASSPPGLTERKFF. CDR3 coding DNA: TGTGCCAGCAGCCCTCCCGGACTAACAGAAAGAAAGTTCTTC. The whole variable domain, filled in from reference TRBV7-3 and TRBJ2-1, reads GAGVSQTPSNKVTEKGKYVELRCDPISGHTALYWYRQSLGQGPEFLIYFQGTGAADDSGLPNDRFFAVRPEGSVSTLKIQRTERGDSAVYLCASSPPGLTERKFFGPGTRLTVL.

CDR3 coding DNA: TGCGCCAGCAGGGAGTCAGGGTCCTACAATGAGCAGTTCTTC. This translates into CASRESGSYNEQFF. This rearrangement joins TRBV5-1 to TRBJ2-1; perhaps TRBD1 as D (5 bases). The CDR3 is made up of 14 amino acids. CDR1 is SGHRS, CDR2 YFSETQ, per germline. V lost 5 bases, J lost 1 base, and 10 bases lay in between.

V usage is TRBV19 and J usage is TRBJ2-4; D call uncertain. CDR1 LNHDA and CDR2 SQIVND come from the germline V gene (reference sequence). The CDR3 totals 14 residues. V dropped 5 bases and J dropped 0 bases, with 8 bases sitting between them. Written as DNA, the CDR3 is TGTGCCAGTAGTTCCCAGATAGCCAAAAACATTCAGTACTTC. Translation gives CASSSQIAKNIQYF.

The chain couples TRBV28 to TRBJ2-3; 11 bases agree with TRBD1. The length of the CDR3 is 15 residues. Germline assignment: CDR1 MDHEN and CDR2 SYDVKM. V was pared by 6 bases and J by 5 bases, with 7 bases of the junction left unmatched. CDR3 in amino acids: CASSYGQGAGDTQYF. CDR3 bases: TGTGCCAGCAGCTATGGACAGGGGGCTGGAGATACGCAGTATTTT.

The chain couples TRBV11-2 to TRBJ2-3; 10 bases line up with TRBD2. The germline V gene has CDR1 SGHAT and CDR2 FQNNGV. This CDR3 has 17 amino acids. The V and J ends lost 3 bases and 0 bases, in that order; junction bases with no gene match: 6. CDR3 protein: CASSFRTSGTSTDTQYF. Here the CDR3 DNA reads TGTGCCAGCAGCTTTAGGACTAGCGGAACTAGCACAGATACGCAGTATTTT.

V is TRBV19 and J is TRBJ2-6; a weak D match, TRBD1 (6 bases). Germline V gives CDR1 LNHDA, CDR2 SQIVND (reference sequence). The CDR3 runs to 14 residues. CDR3 nucleotides: TGTGCGACAACACAGGGCTCTGGGGCCAACGTCCTGACTTTC. Translation gives CATTQGSGANVLTF.

The V and J genes are TRBV6-6 and TRBJ2-3, with TRBD2 identical over 7 bases. With V trimmed by 7 bases and J by 3 bases, 13 bases remained unmatched. The CDR3 length is 16 residues. Germline values: CDR1 MNHNY, CDR2 SVGAGI (reference sequence). CDR3 protein: CASNPLVGGSTDTQYF. The CDR3 DNA sequence: TGTGCCAGCAACCCCCTTGTTGGCGGGAGTACAGATACGCAGTATTTT.

V and J are TRBV28 and TRBJ2-1; D gene unclear. This CDR3 region has 11 residues. Trimming stripped 7 bases from V and 6 bases from J, with 7 bases between. The V gene's germline CDR1 is MDHEN and CDR2 SYDVKM. The CDR3 sequence: CASTSANEQFF. The DNA for the CDR3 is TGTGCCAGCACGAGCGCCAATGAGCAGTTCTTC.

The rearrangement links TRBV18 to TRBJ2-5; D is undetermined. This CDR3 spans 13 amino acids. The V end was cut by 0 bases, the J end by 2 bases, with 4 bases between. CDR1 and CDR2 (germline): KGHSH, LQKENI. This CDR3 is CASSPPQQETQYF. CDR3 sequence (DNA): TGTGCCAGCTCACCACCCCAGCAAGAGACCCAGTACTTC.

The V gene is TRBV29-1, the J gene TRBJ2-7; 8 nucleotides match TRBD1. This CDR3 comprises 12 residues. V lost 8 bases to trimming and J lost 1 base; unmatched junction nucleotides: 4. Germline V gene data show CDR1 as SQVTM and CDR2 as ANQGSEA. The CDR3 sequence is CSSRTGSYEQYF. The CDR3 nucleotides read TGCAGCTCCCGGACAGGGTCCTACGAGCAGTACTTC.

The chain recombines TRBV30 with TRBJ2-2, with D unresolved. Trimming shortened V by 3 bases and J by 2 bases, and 7 bases separated the two germline ends. Germline V gene data show CDR1 as GTSNPN and CDR2 as SVGIG (reference sequence). This CDR3 contains 13 residues. CDR3 sequence reads: CAWRSHNTGELFF. The DNA of the CDR3 is TGTGCCTGGAGAAGCCATAACACCGGGGAGCTGTTTTTT.

The chain joins TRBV5-4 to TRBJ1-2, with D uncertain. This CDR3 comprises 13 residues. V was pared by 0 bases and J by 5 bases, with 8 bases between. The germline V gene encodes CDR1 SGHNT and CDR2 YYREEE (reference sequence). The CDR3 DNA follows: TGTGCCAGCAGCTTGGAAGCGAGTTATGGCTACACCTTC. Its protein is CASSLEASYGYTF. The variable domain in full, with the rest retrieved from reference TRBV5-4 and TRBJ1-2, is ETGVTQSPTHLIKTRGQQVTLRCSSQSGHNTVSWYQQALGQGPQFIFQYYREEENGRGNFPPRFSGLQFPNYSSELNVNALELDDSALYLCASSLEASYGYTFGSGTRLTVV.

This clone was counted once. V gene TRBV6-6 combines with J gene TRBJ2-1; 10 positions agree with TRBD1. V was pared by 4 bases and J by 6 bases, with 0 bases of the junction left unmatched. The CDR3 spans 13 residues. Germline-derived CDR1 and CDR2 are MNHNY and SVGAGI (reference sequence). In DNA form, the CDR3 reads TGTGCCAGCAGTTGGACAGGGGGCAATGAGCAGTTCTTC. Its protein product is CASSWTGGNEQFF.

V is TRBV28 and J is TRBJ2-3; D not resolved. This CDR3 is built from 12 residues. Germline V gives CDR1 MDHEN, CDR2 SYDVKM. V was pared by 7 bases and J by 5 bases, with 10 bases between. The chain's CDR3 is CASTGSGDTQYF. Here the CDR3 DNA reads TGTGCCAGCACTGGATCGGGAGATACGCAGTATTTT.

The rearrangement links TRBV30 to TRBJ2-7, with no clear D. Trimming took off 5 bases at V and 7 bases at J, with 18 bases between the two ends. The V gene's germline CDR1 is GTSNPN and CDR2 SVGIG (reference sequence). The CDR3 is made up of 13 amino acids. The CDR3 region is CAWCHPIRWEQYF. The CDR3 DNA is TGTGCCTGGTGCCATCCCATCAGGTGGGAGCAGTACTTC.

The CDR3 reads CASSSGGLQPQHF. The CDR3, as DNA: TGTGCCAGCAGTTCAGGGGGGCTTCAGCCCCAGCATTTT. The rearrangement uses TRBV28 and TRBJ1-5, with 7 bases that match TRBD1. CDR1 MDHEN and CDR2 SYDVKM come from the germline V gene. The J segment lost 6 bases and the V segment lost 4 bases, leaving 3 bases of the junction unmatched. CDR3 length equals 13 residues.

The gene calls are TRBV7-8 and TRBJ2-7, with D possibly matching TRBD1 (6 bases). CDR1 is SGHVS and CDR2 is FQNEAQ in the germline V gene. The CDR3 length is 19 residues. Trimming took 4 bases from V and 0 from J, leaving 25 bases between them. CDR3 DNA sequence: TGTGCCAGCAGCTCCTTTAATGGGGTCCATGCAGGGGCCTCCTACGAGCAGTACTTC. Its translation is CASSSFNGVHAGASYEQYF.

This clone was seen only a few times. The chain carries TRBV6-5 and TRBJ2-7; D is possibly TRBD2 (5 bases). The CDR3 has 13 residues. CDR1 and CDR2 (germline): MNHEY, SVGAGI. V gave up 7 bases and J gave up 7 bases, with 17 bases separating them. Here the CDR3 reads CASNSGSVGEQYF. CDR3 coding DNA: TGTGCCAGCAACTCGGGGTCGGTGGGGGAGCAGTACTTC.

This clone was counted once. The chain joins TRBV28 to TRBJ1-5; no definite D call. V was shortened by 6 bases and J by 7 bases, with 13 bases between the two germline ends. From germline, CDR1 is MDHEN and CDR2 SYDVKM. The CDR3 has 13 amino acids. CDR3: CASSPGVGQPQHF. CDR3 DNA sequence: TGTGCCAGCAGCCCCGGGGTGGGCCAGCCCCAGCATTTT.